Listed below are T cell receptor beta chains from one sample, sequenced in a study of response to subunit inactivated influenza vaccine. A single record per CDR3 protein comes from TCRdb applying MiXCR to the RT-PCR reads. The sample consists of about 520,000 distinct CDR3 sequences, less than 7.5% of them appearing once. Sequences were derived from PBMCs from blood, sampled about 24 months after vaccination. The receptor set was obtained from a man between 50 and 69 years old who received an inactivated influenza vaccine. CDR3s include the opening cysteine and the closing phenylalanine or tryptophan. A D gene is named only where the DNA matches it firmly. Clone size is given for some rows only: seen once, a few or many times, or a class if the clone is expanded.

length,J,D,V,size,DNA,CDR3
12,TRBJ2-5,TRBD2,TRBV15,few,TGTGCCACCGGGACTAGCGGGGGGACCCAGTACTTC,CATGTSGGTQYF
13,TRBJ2-7,NA,TRBV5-1,many,TGCGCCAGCAGCTTCGGCCGGGACTACGAGCAGTACTTC,CASSFGRDYEQYF
16,TRBJ2-1,NA,TRBV27,few,TGTGCCAGCAGTTTATCCGCCACCTACCTCAACAATGAGCAGTTCTTC,CASSLSATYLNNEQFF
17,TRBJ1-6,TRBD1,TRBV5-1,NA,TGCGCCAGCCGGCAGTTATACAGGGGCAGTGATAATTCACCCCTCCACTTT,CASRQLYRGSDNSPLHF
20,TRBJ2-6,TRBD1,TRBV18,few,TGTGCCAGCTCACCACTCGGACAGGGACGTCGGAGGTCTGGGGCCAACGTCCTGACTTTC,CASSPLGQGRRRSGANVLTF
18,TRBJ1-2,TRBD1,TRBV7-2,few,TGTGCCAGCAGCTTAGCGTGGTTCCCGAGGACAGGGAACTATGGCTACACCTTC,CASSLAWFPRTGNYGYTF
15,TRBJ2-7,TRBD2,TRBV11-2,many,TGTGCCAGCAGCTTAGGACTAGCGGGCCTTTACGAGCAGTACTTC,CASSLGLAGLYEQYF
15,TRBJ2-3,NA,TRBV7-2,many,TGTGCCAGCAGCTTAGGGGGCAGGGGTTCGGATACGCAGTATTTT,CASSLGGRGSDTQYF
14,TRBJ2-1,NA,TRBV20-1,few,TGCAGTGCTAGAGCCGGGGGCAGAAGCGATGAGCAGTTCTTC,CSARAGGRSDEQFF
16,TRBJ2-3,TRBD2,TRBV5-8,few,TGTGCCAGCAGCTTGGGTGTTAGCGGGGGGCCAGATACGCAGTATTTT,CASSLGVSGGPDTQYF
16,TRBJ2-1,TRBD1,TRBV11-2,few,TGTGCCAGCAGCCGTACGACAGGGAAGGGGTGGAATGAGCAGTTCTTC,CASSRTTGKGWNEQFF
14,TRBJ2-7,NA,TRBV7-3,many,TGTGCCAGCAGCTTAATCGGACTAAATTACGAGCAGTACTTC,CASSLIGLNYEQYF
16,TRBJ2-3,TRBD2,TRBV20-1,few,TGCAGTGCTAGAGCCCTAGCGGGGGGGCCCACAGATACGCAGTATTTT,CSARALAGGPTDTQYF
16,TRBJ2-7,NA,TRBV7-9,NA,TGTGCCAGCAGCGACCGGATGGAGGCCTGGGGCGACGAGCAGTACTTC,CASSDRMEAWGDEQYF
13,TRBJ1-1,NA,TRBV7-2,NA,TGTGCCAGCAGCCCCTGGGTGAACACTGAAGCTTTCTTT,CASSPWVNTEAFF
13,TRBJ2-1,NA,TRBV6-1,many,TGTGCCAGCAGGCGGGACCCTTACAATGAGCAGTTCTTC,CASRRDPYNEQFF
13,TRBJ1-6,TRBD1,TRBV15,NA,TGTGCCACCAGCACGGAGACAGGGGCGACCCTCCACTTT,CATSTETGATLHF
13,TRBJ1-4,NA,TRBV29-1,NA,TGCAGCGGCTTGACCTCAACTAATGAAAAACTGTTTTTT,CSGLTSTNEKLFF
15,TRBJ2-7,TRBD2,TRBV12-3/TRBV12-4,many,TGTGCCAGCAGTTCGGGGGGGACCTGGGGCTCCGAGCAGTACTTC,CASSSGGTWGSEQYF
12,TRBJ2-3,NA,TRBV10-3,few,TGTGCCATCACGGCTGGCACAGATACGCAGTATTTT,CAITAGTDTQYF
13,TRBJ2-7,NA,TRBV20-1,NA,TGCAGTGCTAGAGATCCTTCCGCCTACGAGCAGTACTTC,CSARDPSAYEQYF
13,TRBJ2-5,NA,TRBV3-1,few,TGTGCCAGCAGCCCGAACAGGGCGCGGACCCAGTACTTC,CASSPNRARTQYF
15,TRBJ1-5,TRBD1,TRBV5-5,many,TGTGCCAGCAGCTTGGGGGTGGCAGGGGGGCAGCCCCAGCATTTT,CASSLGVAGGQPQHF
15,TRBJ2-2,NA,TRBV5-1,few,TGCGCCAGCAGCTTTTGGCAGGGCCTAACCGGGGAGCTGTTTTTT,CASSFWQGLTGELFF
12,TRBJ2-3,TRBD2,TRBV29-1,many,TGCAGCGTTGGGACTAGCGGAGATACGCAGTATTTT,CSVGTSGDTQYF
16,TRBJ1-6,TRBD1,TRBV5-1,many,TGCGCCAGCAGCTTGGAGCCAGGGGGCAAGAATTCACCCCTCCACTTT,CASSLEPGGKNSPLHF
16,TRBJ1-6,NA,TRBV5-1,NA,TGCGCCAGCAGCTTGGGAGGACAGAAAATCGGTTCACCCCTCCACTTT,CASSLGGQKIGSPLHF
12,TRBJ1-5,NA,TRBV20-1,NA,TGCAGTGCCATCCCAGGCAATCAGCCCCAGCATTTT,CSAIPGNQPQHF
15,TRBJ2-3,NA,TRBV7-8,medium-sized,TGTGCCAGCAGCTTAGAGGGCTGGAGCACAGATACGCAGTATTTT,CASSLEGWSTDTQYF
16,TRBJ2-5,TRBD1,TRBV9,few,TGTGCCAGCAGCACCTCCGGGACAGTGGCTTCGGAGACCCAGTACTTC,CASSTSGTVASETQYF
13,TRBJ1-5,NA,TRBV20-1,many,TGCAGTGCTAGAGGTGAAAACAATCAGCCCCAGCATTTT,CSARGENNQPQHF
14,TRBJ1-5,NA,TRBV24-1,NA,TGTGCCACCAGTGATCGGTTGGTCAATCAGCCCCAGCATTTT,CATSDRLVNQPQHF
11,TRBJ2-5,NA,TRBV28,few,TGTGCCAGCAGGAAGGAAGTCTCCCAGTACTTC,CASRKEVSQYF
14,TRBJ1-5,NA,TRBV4-3,many,TGCGCCAGCAGCCTCGGGACCAACAATCAGCCCCAGCATTTT,CASSLGTNNQPQHF
16,TRBJ2-1,TRBD2,TRBV18,few,TGTGCCAGCTCACCTCTAGCGGGTCTCTCCTACAATGAGCAGTTCTTC,CASSPLAGLSYNEQFF
14,TRBJ2-7,NA,TRBV10-3,many,TGTGCCATCAGGAGTGGGGCGAGCTCCTACGAGCAGTACTTC,CAIRSGASSYEQYF
11,TRBJ1-6,NA,TRBV20-1,few,TGCAGTGCTAGAGATCAGCCCCTCCTCCACTTT,CSARDQPLLHF
14,TRBJ2-7,TRBD1,TRBV4-2,NA,TGTGCCAGCAGCCATGACAGGGTGGACTACGAGCAGTACTTC,CASSHDRVDYEQYF
18,TRBJ2-3,NA,TRBV18,NA,TGTGCCAGCTCACCGCGGTCGGGGGCCAGTGGGGGCACAGACACGCAGTATTTT,CASSPRSGASGGTDTQYF
15,TRBJ2-1,TRBD1,TRBV12-3/TRBV12-4,NA,TGTGCCAGCAGGCAACAGGGGGCTTCCTACAATGAGCAGTTCTTC,CASRQQGASYNEQFF
15,TRBJ2-7,TRBD1,TRBV4-3,few,TGCGCCAGCAGCCAGGCCCAGGGACAGTTCTACGAGCAGTACTTC,CASSQAQGQFYEQYF
16,TRBJ2-3,TRBD2,TRBV6-5,few,TGTGCCAGCAGTTACGGGCGGGGGGGTAGCACAGATACGCAGTATTTT,CASSYGRGGSTDTQYF
14,TRBJ1-1,NA,TRBV7-9,few,TGTGCCAGCAGCTTAGCGGACAGAGTCACTGAAGCTTTCTTT,CASSLADRVTEAFF